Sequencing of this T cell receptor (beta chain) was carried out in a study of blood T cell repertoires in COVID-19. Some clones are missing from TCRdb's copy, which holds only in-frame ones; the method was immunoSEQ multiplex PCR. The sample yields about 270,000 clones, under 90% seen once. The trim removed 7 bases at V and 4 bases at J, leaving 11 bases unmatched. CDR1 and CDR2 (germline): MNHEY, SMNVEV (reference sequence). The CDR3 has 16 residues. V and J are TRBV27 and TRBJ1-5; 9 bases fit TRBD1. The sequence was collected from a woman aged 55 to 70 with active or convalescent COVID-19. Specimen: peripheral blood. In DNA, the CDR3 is TGTGCCAGCAACCCGGGACAGGGATTCTCTAATCAGCCCCAGCATTTT. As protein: CASNPGQGFSNQPQHF.